This T cell receptor (beta chain) was documented in a study of response to subunit inactivated influenza vaccine. Study-level results: There was a suggestion from the authors that each seasonal influenza vaccination recruits few new T cells.

TCRdb reanalysed the RT-PCR reads using MiXCR and keeps one entry per CDR3 protein. The sample lists roughly 710,000 distinct CDR3 sequences; around 13% were seen once. In its sample, this clonotype was seen a few times. The target antigen is unknown. Per germline, CDR1 MNHEY and CDR2 SVGEGT. V lost 7 bases and J 0 bases, leaving 18 bases between the germline ends. This CDR3 region has 16 residues. This receptor was obtained from a man aged 45-65 years who received an inactivated influenza vaccine. The chain is built from TRBV6-2 or TRBV6-3 and TRBJ1-1, with a possible D match to TRBD1 (6 bases). The source material was PBMCs from blood, sampled less than 15 days before vaccination. In DNA, the CDR3 is TGTGCCAGCATAAACCGACCCGGGGGGCTGAACACTGAAGCTTTCTTT. This encodes CASINRPGGLNTEAFF.